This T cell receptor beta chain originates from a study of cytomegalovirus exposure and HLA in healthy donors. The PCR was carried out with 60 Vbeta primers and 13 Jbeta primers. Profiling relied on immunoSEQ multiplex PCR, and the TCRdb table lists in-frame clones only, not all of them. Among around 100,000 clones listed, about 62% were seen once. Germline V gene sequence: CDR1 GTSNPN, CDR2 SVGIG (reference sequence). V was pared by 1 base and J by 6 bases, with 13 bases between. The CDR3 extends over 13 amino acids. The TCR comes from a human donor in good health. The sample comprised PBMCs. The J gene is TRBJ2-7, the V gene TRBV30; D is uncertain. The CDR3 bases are TGTGCCTGGAGTGGCCTGAGAGGCTCCGAGCAGTACTTC. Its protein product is CAWSGLRGSEQYF.